This T cell receptor beta chain appears in the sequencing data of a study of metastatic and nonmetastatic thyroid tumors. Before thyroid surgery, none of the patients had received any treatment. Germline V gene sequence: CDR1 SGHAT, CDR2 FQDESV (reference sequence). This CDR3 is built from 17 residues. V was trimmed by 6 bases and J by 0 bases, leaving 20 bases between them. With MiXCR, TCRdb called clones anew from the PCR reads. The repertoire consists of around 20,000 clones, with over 25% occurring once and the leading ten covering approximately 6.3%. The sample consisted of blood. The J gene is TRBJ1-1, the V gene TRBV11-1, with TRBD1 as a possible D gene (5 bases). The sequence derives from a female donor with papillary thyroid cancer or a benign thyroid nodule (not recorded which). Some clones in this sample may be carry-over from other donors' samples. The CDR3 loop is CASSSPPPGGMNTEAFF. The CDR3 DNA reads as TGTGCCAGCAGTTCGCCTCCCCCCGGGGGGATGAACACTGAAGCTTTCTTT.